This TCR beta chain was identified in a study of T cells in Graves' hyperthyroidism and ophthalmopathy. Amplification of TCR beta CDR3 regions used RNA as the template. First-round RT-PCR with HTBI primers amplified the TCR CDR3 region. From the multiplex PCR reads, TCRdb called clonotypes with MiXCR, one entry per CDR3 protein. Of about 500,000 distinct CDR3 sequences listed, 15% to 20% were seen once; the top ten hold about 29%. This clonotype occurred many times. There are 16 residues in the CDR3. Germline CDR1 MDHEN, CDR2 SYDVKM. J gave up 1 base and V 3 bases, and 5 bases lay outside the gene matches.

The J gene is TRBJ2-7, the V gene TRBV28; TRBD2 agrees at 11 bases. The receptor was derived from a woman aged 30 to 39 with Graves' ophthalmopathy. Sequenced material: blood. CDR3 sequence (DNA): TGTGCCAGCAGTTTTAGCGGGAGGGCCCTTTCCTACGAGCAGTACTTC. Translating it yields CASSFSGRALSYEQYF.